Below are 18 T cell receptor beta chains sequenced from a single sample in a study of beta chain features in type 1 diabetes. The authors reverse transcribed all of the isolated RNA, so sequencing captured expressed TCRB transcripts. The data were produced by immunoSEQ multiplex PCR, yet TCRdb's version contains in-frame clones alone and is incomplete. The top ten hold 0.019% of the sample, which has under 450,000 clones, about 16% seen once. Sequencing used naive CD4+ T cells from blood. Receptors originate from a woman younger than 35 in good health.

This clone was detected only a few times. The chain links TRBV18 to TRBJ2-5; D may be TRBD1 (5 bases). Trimming shortened V by 3 bases and J by 1 base, and 12 bases separated the two germline ends. Germline CDR1 and CDR2: KGHSH and LQKENI. The CDR3 has 15 amino acids. CDR3 residues: CASSPSGLSQETQYF. In nucleotides, the CDR3 is TGTGCCAGCTCACCCTCAGGGTTATCCCAAGAGACCCAGTACTTC.

The chain links TRBV28 to TRBJ2-5, with a weak D call TRBD2 (6 bases). Germline CDR1 MDHEN, CDR2 SYDVKM. Trimming removed 7 bases at V and 5 bases at J, with 14 bases between. The CDR3 sequence is 13 residues long. The CDR3 is CASTSGGVETQYF. The CDR3 DNA reads TGTGCCAGCACCTCCGGGGGTGTTGAGACCCAGTACTTC.

This chain links TRBV6-1 with TRBJ2-3; D gene uncertain. Germline CDR1 MNHNS, CDR2 SASEGT. The germline V and J ends were trimmed by 7 bases and 6 bases, with 17 bases remaining between them. This CDR3 region has 14 residues. CDR3 nucleotides: TGTGCCAGCACCGGCACAGCCCGAACGGATACGCAGTATTTT. Protein product: CASTGTARTDTQYF.

The chain combines TRBV15 with TRBJ1-2; 8 bases are shared with TRBD1. Looked up from germline, CDR1 is LNHNV and CDR2 is YYDKDF (reference sequence). CDR3 length: 14 amino acids. With V trimmed by 3 bases and J by 2 bases, 2 bases remained unmatched. CDR3: CATSRTGANYGYTF. The CDR3 region has the DNA TGTGCCACCAGCAGGACAGGGGCAAACTATGGCTACACCTTC.

The chain links TRBV28 to TRBJ2-5; D might be TRBD2 (5 bases). V was clipped by 6 bases and J by 4 bases, with 15 bases between them. The CDR3 totals 14 residues. The germline gives CDR1 MDHEN, CDR2 SYDVKM. The CDR3 here is CASRESLAAETQYF. In nucleotides, the CDR3 is TGTGCCAGCAGAGAAAGTCTAGCAGCAGAGACCCAGTACTTC.

The chain recombines TRBV28 with TRBJ2-1, with TRBD2 identical over 10 bases. V trimming: 1 base; J trimming: 8 bases; junction bases outside the gene matches: 14. CDR3 length equals 18 residues. The germline V gene encodes CDR1 MDHEN and CDR2 SYDVKM. CDR3 bases: TGTGCCAGCAGTTTATCCTCGTGGAGCGGGAGGGCCTTGGATGAGCAGTTCTTC. It specifies CASSLSSWSGRALDEQFF.

This chain joins TRBV27 and TRBJ2-1, with 10 bases identical to TRBD2. There are 16 residues in the CDR3. The germline V gene encodes CDR1 MNHEY and CDR2 SMNVEV (reference sequence). The V and J ends lost 1 base and 1 base, in that order; junction bases with no gene match: 1. The CDR3 nucleotides are TGTGCCAGCAGTTTATTAGCGGGAGGTTCCTACAATGAGCAGTTCTTC. It is translated as CASSLLAGGSYNEQFF.

This chain joins TRBV23-1 and TRBJ1-2; maybe TRBD1 (6 bases). TRBV23-1 belongs to the ORF category, with a function that is uncertain. Trimming took off 3 bases at V and 0 bases at J, with 23 bases between the two ends. CDR3 size: 19 residues. In DNA, the CDR3 is TGCGCCAGCAGTCACCCGGGACATTTTACCGACGTGACTAACTATGGCTACACCTTC. Translated, it gives CASSHPGHFTDVTNYGYTF.

The chain couples TRBV7-3 to TRBJ2-3, with 9 nucleotides matching TRBD2. Germline values: CDR1 SGHTA, CDR2 FQGTGA. The CDR3 loop spans 16 amino acids. Trimming removed 5 bases from V and 3 bases from J; junction bases left unmatched: 9. CDR3 protein: CASSPGLAYGTDTQYF. For the CDR3, the DNA is TGTGCCAGCAGCCCAGGACTAGCGTATGGAACAGATACGCAGTATTTT.

In this sample, this clone turned up a few times. This sample also contains other DNA sequences that code for the same CDR3. The chain is built from TRBV18 and TRBJ1-1; D possibly corresponds to TRBD1 (5 bases). CDR3 length: 14 residues. Germline CDR1 is KGHSH and CDR2 is LQKENI. The V and J ends lost 1 base and 2 bases respectively, with 8 bases between them. This CDR3 reads CASSPQGLNTEAFF. In DNA form, the CDR3 reads TGTGCCAGCTCACCACAGGGACTAAACACTGAAGCTTTCTTT. Supplemented by reference TRBV18 and TRBJ1-1, the full variable domain reads NAGVMQNPRHLVRRRGQEARLRCSPMKGHSHVYWYRQLPEEGLKFMVYLQKENIIDESGMPKERFSAEFPKEGPSILRIQQVVRGDSAAYFCASSPQGLNTEAFFGQGTRLTVV.

There are a few counts of this clone. The V and J genes are TRBV20-1 and TRBJ2-7, with TRBD2 as a possible D gene (5 bases). Germline CDR1 is DFQATT and CDR2 is SNEGSKA (reference sequence). This CDR3 is 11 amino acids long. V was trimmed by 8 bases and J by 4 bases, leaving 12 bases between them. In DNA form, the CDR3 reads TGCAGTCTTGGACTGCCGTACGAGCAGTACTTC. Amino acids: CSLGLPYEQYF.

In this sample, this clone turned up a few times. This chain joins TRBV7-9 and TRBJ1-2; 7 bases are a match to TRBD1. The germline V gene has CDR1 SEHNR and CDR2 FQNEAQ (reference sequence). V shed 4 bases, J shed 6 bases, and the junction held 11 bases outside the gene matches. There are 15 residues in the CDR3. CDR3 DNA: TGTGCCAGCAGCTCACCGACAGGGAGTAGAGATGGCTACACCTTC. This gives the protein CASSSPTGSRDGYTF.

This clone has more than one count but fewer than ten. The chain has TRBV29-1 and TRBJ2-7; TRBD1 agrees at 7 bases. CDR1 SQVTM and CDR2 ANQGSEA come from the germline V gene. The CDR3 has 13 amino acids. The CDR3 spells CSGTGQSSYEQYF. The CDR3 DNA sequence: TGCAGTGGAACGGGACAGAGCTCCTACGAGCAGTACTTC.

The V call is TRBV28, the J call TRBJ2-6; D is unresolved. CDR1 is MDHEN and CDR2 is SYDVKM in the germline V gene. CDR3 length: 15 residues. With 8 bases removed from V and 0 bases from J, the gap between germline ends came to 11 bases. The CDR3 loop is CASGQVISGANVLTF. CDR3 in DNA: TGTGCCAGCGGTCAGGTCATCTCTGGGGCCAACGTCCTGACTTTC.

The gene calls are TRBV9 and TRBJ2-1; 8 nucleotides match TRBD2. Germline values: CDR1 SGDLS, CDR2 YYNGEE. This CDR3 comprises 17 residues. Trimming removed 3 bases from V and 9 bases from J; junction bases left unmatched: 17. The CDR3 bases are TGTGCCAGCAGCGCCGGGACTAGTAAGCGATCGGTGGGTGAGCAGTTCTTC. This codes for CASSAGTSKRSVGEQFF. The variable domain in full, completed from reference TRBV9 and TRBJ2-1, reads DSGVTQTPKHLITATGQRVTLRCSPRSGDLSVYWYQQSLDQGLQFLIQYYNGEERAKGNILERFSAQQFPDLHSELNLSSLELGDSALYFCASSAGTSKRSVGEQFFGPGTRLTVL.

The gene calls are TRBV2 and TRBJ1-1, with TRBD1 matching 7 bases. V trimming: 6 bases; J trimming: 0 bases; junction bases outside the gene matches: 10. Germline loops: CDR1 SNHLY, CDR2 FYNNEI. This CDR3 is built from 16 residues. This CDR3 is CASRFETGIMNTEAFF. As DNA, the CDR3 is TGTGCCAGCAGGTTTGAGACAGGGATTATGAACACTGAAGCTTTCTTT.

The V call is TRBV15, the J call TRBJ1-3; D ambiguous. The germline V gene has CDR1 LNHNV and CDR2 YYDKDF (reference sequence). CDR3 length: 12 amino acids. V gave up 0 bases and J gave up 5 bases, with 2 bases separating them. CDR3 DNA: TGTGCCACCAGCAGAGATAGAAACACCATATATTTT. It translates to CATSRDRNTIYF.

This clone showed up just a few times. The chain is built from TRBV4-2 and TRBJ2-2; 7 bases agree with TRBD1. The CDR3 totals 15 residues. V shed 0 bases and J 4 bases; nucleotides not matched to a gene: 2. Germline loops: CDR1 LGHNA, CDR2 YNFKEQ. The CDR3 protein is CASSQEGGLTGELFF. For the CDR3, the DNA is TGTGCCAGCAGCCAAGAAGGGGGCCTCACCGGGGAGCTGTTTTTT.